These T cell receptor beta chains were read from a single sample in a study of T cells in tumors after PD-1 blockade. Sequenced by immunoSEQ multiplex PCR; TCRdb stores in-frame clones only, minus some. The sample has roughly 50,000 clones, approximately 81% seen once. The material was PBMCs, obtained before anti-PD-1 treatment. The receptor set was obtained from a human donor with basal cell carcinoma. Both conserved end residues are part of each CDR3. A D gene is named only where the DNA matches it firmly. The size field is filled for only some rows; it gives once, few, many or a size class.

D,length,V,J,size,CDR3,DNA
TRBD1,15,TRBV2,TRBJ1-2,.,CASSPGTGAPYGYTF,TGTGCCAGCAGTCCCGGGACAGGGGCACCCTATGGCTACACCTTC
.,14,TRBV5-4,TRBJ2-1,.,CASNVRGSYNEQFF,TGTGCCAGCAACGTCAGAGGATCCTACAATGAGCAGTTCTTC
.,12,TRBV5-6,TRBJ1-2,.,CASSFGVGGYTF,TGTGCCAGCAGCTTCGGGGTTGGTGGCTACACCTTC
TRBD1,19,TRBV28,TRBJ1-2,few,CASSRTGGYTFVPNYGYTF,TGTGCCAGCAGTCGGACAGGGGGCTATACCTTCGTACCTAACTATGGCTACACCTTC
.,15,TRBV18,TRBJ2-1,.,CASSPREGKIDEQFF,TGTGCCAGCTCACCACGAGAGGGGAAAATCGATGAGCAGTTCTTC
.,15,TRBV5-5,TRBJ1-5,once,CASSLQERSNQPQHF,TGTGCCAGCAGCTTGCAGGAAAGAAGCAATCAGCCCCAGCATTTT
.,14,TRBV28,TRBJ2-3,.,CASSLQASTDTQYF,TGTGCCAGCAGTTTGCAGGCTAGCACAGATACGCAGTATTTT
TRBD1,15,TRBV5-4,TRBJ1-2,.,CASSSPGQGSRGYTF,TGTGCCAGCAGCTCCCCAGGACAGGGGAGTCGCGGCTACACCTTC
.,15,TRBV4-1,TRBJ1-5,once,CASSQETASNQPQHF,TGCGCCAGCAGCCAAGAAACAGCGAGCAATCAGCCCCAGCATTTT
.,12,TRBV12-3/TRBV12-4,TRBJ2-7,few,CASSLAAYEQYF,TGTGCCAGCAGTTTAGCGGCCTACGAGCAGTACTTC
.,13,TRBV7-2,TRBJ1-5,once,CASSLGEGQPQHF,TGTGCCAGCAGCTTAGGGGAGGGTCAGCCCCAGCATTTT
.,13,TRBV6-2/TRBV6-3,TRBJ1-2,.,CASSPGERYGYTF,TGTGCCAGCAGCCCAGGGGAGCGATATGGCTACACCTTC
TRBD2,18,TRBV7-2,TRBJ2-3,.,CASSLDGSGNRRTDTQYF,TGTGCCAGCAGCTTAGATGGTAGCGGGAATCGCCGCACAGATACGCAGTATTTT
.,10,TRBV19,TRBJ2-1,.,CATKNNEQFF,TGTGCCACAAAAAACAATGAGCAGTTCTTC
.,13,TRBV30,TRBJ2-5,.,CAWSLSSQETQYF,TGTGCCTGGAGTCTAAGTTCCCAAGAGACCCAGTACTTC
.,16,TRBV6-2/TRBV6-3,TRBJ2-1,.,CASSYSLRTAYNEQFF,TGTGCCAGCAGTTACTCGTTGAGGACAGCATACAATGAGCAGTTCTTC
.,12,TRBV7-9,TRBJ2-1,.,CASSPARDEQFF,TGTGCCAGCAGCCCAGCACGGGATGAGCAGTTCTTC
.,15,TRBV6-4,TRBJ2-6,once,CASSDDRSGANVLTF,TGTGCCAGCAGTGACGACAGGTCTGGGGCCAACGTCCTGACTTTC
.,16,TRBV7-9,TRBJ2-1,once,CASSLGLTPSYNEQFF,TGTGCCAGCAGCTTAGGCCTTACGCCCTCCTACAATGAGCAGTTCTTC
.,14,TRBV6-6,TRBJ2-1,.,CASSYGATYNEQFF,TGTGCCAGCAGTTACGGGGCCACCTACAATGAGCAGTTCTTC
TRBD1,17,TRBV7-9,TRBJ2-1,.,CASSLSDGTGPYNEQFF,TGTGCCAGCAGCCTATCGGACGGGACAGGCCCCTACAATGAGCAGTTCTTC
.,14,TRBV5-6,TRBJ1-6,.,CASRPRGSNSPLHF,TGTGCCAGCAGACCAAGGGGGTCCAATTCACCCCTCCACTTT